This TCR beta chain was captured by sequencing in a study of blood T cell repertoires in COVID-19. About the research overall: T cells, B-cell-depleted T cells, or PBMCs provided the cDNA or gDNA that served as material.

Data came from immunoSEQ multiplex PCR; TCRdb stores just in-frame clones and leaves some out. The sample lists about 300,000 clones; more than 80% were seen once. The Seattle patients, enrolled during active infection, were followed longitudinally. The V and J ends lost 5 bases and 3 bases, in that order; junction bases with no gene match: 7. This CDR3 is built from 14 residues. CDR1 and CDR2 from the germline V gene are SGDLS and YYNGEE. This receptor was taken from a woman between 50 and 59 years old with COVID-19, enrolled during active disease. The chain joins TRBV9 to TRBJ2-7; TRBD2 matches at 8 bases. Sample: peripheral blood. The CDR3 protein is CASRKTGTSYEQYF. The DNA of the CDR3 is TGTGCCAGCAGGAAAACCGGGACTAGCTACGAGCAGTACTTC.